What follows is one T cell receptor beta chain and its context. Authors' methods: Reference gene primer amplification yielded estimated nucleated cell counts. The assay was immunoSEQ multiplex PCR, and TCRdb's table has in-frame clones only and misses some. Clonal size and the V and J genes are those of that table, whereas D and trimming came from the DNA. The sample has approximately 210,000 clones; around four fifths are singletons. This sample was taken from a study of blood T cell repertoires in COVID-19. Study information: Both acute and convalescent COVID-19 samples were obtained from the United States, Italy and Spain. Sample material is recorded as cDNA or gDNA derived from T cells, B-cell-depleted T cells, or PBMCs.

The CDR3 is made up of 13 amino acids. The V end lost 11 bases, the J end lost 0 bases, and 13 bases lay between the germline ends. Germline V lookup: CDR1 MDHEN, CDR2 SYDVKM. Sequencing input: peripheral blood. The V gene is TRBV28, the J gene TRBJ1-2; D is unclear. The sequence was collected from a woman in her seventies with active or convalescent COVID-19. DNA for the CDR3: TGTGCCGCACGAACTAAAACTAACTATGGCTACACCTTC. Residues: CAARTKTNYGYTF.